This T cell receptor beta chain derives from a study of cytomegalovirus exposure and HLA in healthy donors. The wider study: Researchers previously reported finding roughly 120 million unique TCR beta sequences from approximately 190 million T cells. Early released data comprised about 84 million unique TCRs from HLA-typed donors.

Study outcomes and limitations: A later analysis appeared to link common viral pathogens to several of the most significant clusters.

A multiplex PCR was run with 60 Vbeta primers and 13 Jbeta primers. Profiled with immunoSEQ multiplex PCR; TCRdb holds only in-frame clones, not every one. The top ten hold approximately 10% of the sample, which has 100,000 to 150,000 clones, around three quarters seen once. Healthy bone marrow donors made up the donor group. Note on this clone: Its antigen is unidentified.

Sequenced: PBMCs. This receptor was obtained from a man aged 25-45 years in good health and CMV-seropositive.

The CDR3 nucleotides read TGCGCCAGCAGCCCCGACAGGCCCGCAGATACGCAGTATTTT. Translating it yields CASSPDRPADTQYF. The chain carries TRBV5-1 and TRBJ2-3; D may be TRBD1 (6 bases). The CDR3 contains 14 residues. Germline V gene sequence: CDR1 SGHRS, CDR2 YFSETQ. V lost 4 bases and J lost 4, with 13 bases in between.